The source of this T cell receptor beta chain is a study of blood T cell repertoires in COVID-19. Under the authors' procedure: Quantification of nucleated cells was approximated via reference gene primer amplification. TCRdb's table, derived via immunoSEQ multiplex PCR, lists solely in-frame clones and lacks some. That table is the source of V, J and clone size, and D and trimming were worked out from the DNA. The table has over 200,000 clones, more than 75% seen once; the top ten hold under 2.5%. After removal of 6 bases from V and 9 bases from J, the junction contained 11 bases not matched to a gene. The germline gives CDR1 MDHEN, CDR2 SYDVKM. This CDR3 contains 14 residues.

The origin of this receptor is a woman between 45 and 65 years old with acute or convalescent COVID-19. Input material: peripheral blood. This chain joins TRBV28 and TRBJ1-1; 9 positions agree with TRBD1. The CDR3 DNA follows: TGTGCCAGCAGGCACCCGGGACAGGGATCCCAAGCTTTCTTT. Its translation is CASRHPGQGSQAFF.